Listed here is a single T cell receptor (beta chain). TCRdb processed the RT-PCR reads anew with MiXCR; each CDR3 protein has one entry. The sample yields hundreds of thousands of distinct CDR3 sequences, approximately 15% seen once. The CDR3 runs 15 residues. Trimming at V came to 5 bases and at J to 0 bases, leaving 6 bases not matched to a gene. Germline CDR1 SGHKS, CDR2 YYEKEE (reference sequence). This chain joins TRBV5-5 and TRBJ1-1; 8 bases are shared with TRBD1. The clonotype was recovered from a female donor in good health, serving as a healthy control. The sample was memory CD4+ T cells from blood. DNA of the CDR3: TGTGCCAGCAGGCCCGGGACAGGTATGAACACTGAAGCTTTCTTT. Its protein is CASRPGTGMNTEAFF.